In this sample, the clone carrying this T cell receptor (beta chain) turned up a few times. Its antigen is unidentified. TCRdb passed the 5' RACE reads through MiXCR, listing each CDR3 protein once. The repertoire includes a few hundred thousand distinct CDR3 sequences, roughly 15% of them detected once, and about 22% sits in the top ten. This record belongs to a study of T-cell memory formation after mild COVID-19. Study-wide context: The study found TCR clusters largely donor specific. Findings and limits, study-wide: Some clones that responded turned up in pre-infection memory, which suggests that cross-reactive memory joined in. Clonal second-wave expansions that peaked on day 37 had unconfirmed SARS-CoV-2 specificity.

The germline gives CDR1 SGHDT, CDR2 YYEEEE. V shed 2 bases and J shed 3 bases, with 27 bases lying between them. The CDR3 consists of 19 residues. The genes are TRBV5-6 and TRBJ2-7; D is possibly TRBD2 (6 bases). Sequencing was done on a sample of PBMCs or a T cell subset sorted from them (not recorded which). The sequence was obtained from a man younger than 30 who had mild COVID-19 (a few samples of this study predate the infection). Cell type and time point are not known. CDR3 sequence: CASSFLLGSGLDGGYEQYF. For the CDR3, the DNA is TGTGCCAGCAGCTTTCTTCTTGGATCGGGTCTGGACGGGGGCTACGAGCAGTACTTC.